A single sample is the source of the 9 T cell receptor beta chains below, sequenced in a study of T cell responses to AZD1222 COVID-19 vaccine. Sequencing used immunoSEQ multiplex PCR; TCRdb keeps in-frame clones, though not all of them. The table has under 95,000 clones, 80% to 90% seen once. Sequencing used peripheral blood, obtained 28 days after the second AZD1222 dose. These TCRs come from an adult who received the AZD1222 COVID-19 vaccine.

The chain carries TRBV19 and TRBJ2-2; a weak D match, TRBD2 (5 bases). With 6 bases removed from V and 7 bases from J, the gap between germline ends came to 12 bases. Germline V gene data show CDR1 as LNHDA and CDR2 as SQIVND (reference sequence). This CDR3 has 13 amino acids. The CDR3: CASRSRGYGELFF. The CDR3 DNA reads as TGTGCCAGTAGGTCGAGAGGGTACGGGGAGCTGTTTTTT.

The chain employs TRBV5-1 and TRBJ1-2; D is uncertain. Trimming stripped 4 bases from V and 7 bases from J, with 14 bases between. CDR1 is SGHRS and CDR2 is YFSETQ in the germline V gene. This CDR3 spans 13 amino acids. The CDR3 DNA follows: TGCGCCAGCAGCGTTGAATCCCACGGTGGCTACACCTTC. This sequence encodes CASSVESHGGYTF. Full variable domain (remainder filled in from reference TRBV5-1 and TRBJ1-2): KAGVTQTPRYLIKTRGQQVTLSCSPISGHRSVSWYQQTPGQGLQFLFEYFSETQRNKGNFPGRFSGRQFSNSRSEMNVSTLELGDSALYLCASSVESHGGYTFGSGTRLTVV.

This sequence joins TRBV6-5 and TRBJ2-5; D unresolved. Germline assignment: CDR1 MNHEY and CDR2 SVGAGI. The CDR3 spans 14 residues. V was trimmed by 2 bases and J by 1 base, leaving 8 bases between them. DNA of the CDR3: TGTGCCAGCAGTTACATCCGGTCCCAAGAGACCCAGTACTTC. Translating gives CASSYIRSQETQYF.

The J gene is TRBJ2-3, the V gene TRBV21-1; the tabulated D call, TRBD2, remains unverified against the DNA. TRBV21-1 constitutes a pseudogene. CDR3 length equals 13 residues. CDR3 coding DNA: TGTGCCAGCAGCAAAGTGAGTTCAGATACGCAGTATTTT. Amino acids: CASSKVSSDTQYF.

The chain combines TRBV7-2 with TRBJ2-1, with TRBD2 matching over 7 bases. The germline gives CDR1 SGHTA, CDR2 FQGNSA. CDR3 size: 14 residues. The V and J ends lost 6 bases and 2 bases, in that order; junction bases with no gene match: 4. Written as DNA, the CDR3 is TGTGCCAGCAGGAGAGCGGGGACCTACAATGAGCAGTTCTTC. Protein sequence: CASRRAGTYNEQFF.

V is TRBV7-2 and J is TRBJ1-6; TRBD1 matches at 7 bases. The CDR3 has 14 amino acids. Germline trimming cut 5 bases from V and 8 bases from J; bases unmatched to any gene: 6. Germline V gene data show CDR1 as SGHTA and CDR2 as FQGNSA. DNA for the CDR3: TGTGCCAGCAGCAGGACAGGTTTTGATTCACCCCTCCACTTT. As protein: CASSRTGFDSPLHF.

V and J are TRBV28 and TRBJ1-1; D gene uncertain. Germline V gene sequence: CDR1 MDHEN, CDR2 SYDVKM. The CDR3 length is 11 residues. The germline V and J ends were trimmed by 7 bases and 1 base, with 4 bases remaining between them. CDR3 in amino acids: CASKANTEAFF. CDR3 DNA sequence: TGTGCCAGCAAAGCGAACACTGAAGCTTTCTTT.

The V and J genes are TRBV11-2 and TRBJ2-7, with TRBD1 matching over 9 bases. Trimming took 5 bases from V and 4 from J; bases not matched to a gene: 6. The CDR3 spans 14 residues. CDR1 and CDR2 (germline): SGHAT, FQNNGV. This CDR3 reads CASSKGTGIYEQYF. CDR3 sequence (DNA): TGTGCCAGCAGCAAAGGGACAGGGATATACGAGCAGTACTTC. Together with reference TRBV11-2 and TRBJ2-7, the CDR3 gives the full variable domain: EAGVAQSPRYKIIEKRQSVAFWCNPISGHATLYWYQQILGQGPKLLIQFQNNGVVDDSQLPKDRFSAERLKGVDSTLKIQPAKLEDSAVYLCASSKGTGIYEQYFGPGTRLTVT.

CDR3 residues: CSVLRSRLYNEQFF. The CDR3, as DNA: TGCAGCGTTCTTAGGAGTAGGCTATACAATGAGCAGTTCTTC. The V call is TRBV29-1, the J call TRBJ2-1; no clear D gene. The V end was cut by 5 bases, the J end by 4 bases, with 15 bases between. Germline assignment: CDR1 SQVTM and CDR2 ANQGSEA. There are 14 residues in the CDR3.